This T cell receptor (beta chain) was identified in a study of OX40 agonist ivuxolimab in advanced cancers. Turning to the study itself: Patients undergoing dose escalation presented with hepatocellular carcinoma, melanoma, renal cell or head and neck cancer. Study results and limitations: Expansion of clones was among the lowest in partial responders at 0.1-3.0 mg/kg. At 0.1 to 3.0 mg/kg and by week 6, CD4+ and CD8+ T cells in the blood had expanded clonally. A proportion of nonresponders additionally exhibited low normalized T-cell clonal expansion.

Sequencing was performed with immunoSEQ multiplex PCR; in TCRdb, only in-frame clones are kept and a portion is missing. The data show around 140,000 clones, 85% to 95% seen once. A remark on this clone: The antigen remains undetermined.

The sample in question was CD4+ or CD8+ T cells sorted from blood, obtained in a trial of the OX40 agonist ivuxolimab. The sequence derives from an adult with an advanced solid tumor such as melanoma, head and neck, liver or kidney cancer.

CDR3 loop: CASSLGVRRLGVTYEQYF. In DNA, the CDR3 is TGTGCCAGCAGCTTAGGGGTTAGGAGACTAGGGGTTACCTACGAGCAGTACTTC. The chain carries TRBV7-2 and TRBJ2-7; possible D gene TRBD2, 6 bases. Germline-derived CDR1 and CDR2 are SGHTA and FQGNSA. Trimming removed 1 base from V and 2 bases from J, with 21 bases in between. This CDR3 spans 18 amino acids. The full variable domain, with the rest looked up from reference TRBV7-2 and TRBJ2-7, is GAGVSQSPSNKVTEKGKDVELRCDPISGHTALYWYRQSLGQGLEFLIYFQGNSAPDKSGLPSDRFSAERTGGSVSTLTIQRTQQEDSAVYLCASSLGVRRLGVTYEQYFGPGTRLTVT.